A selection of T cell receptor beta chains follows, all from one sample in a study of lymphopenia after photon versus proton radiotherapy. The method was immunoSEQ multiplex PCR; TCRdb's version includes in-frame clones alone and lacks a portion of them. In the table there are about 26,000 clones, 85% of which are singletons. This material consisted of peripheral blood, taken from a patient treated with photon-based radiotherapy. Receptors were obtained from a young man with gastric cancer. Each CDR3 is given with its conserved first and last residue. A D gene is named only where the DNA matches it firmly. Not all rows give a size; the values are once, few, many and, for expanded clones, a class.

few	TRBV11-3	.	TRBJ2-4	CASSLKGYRIQYF	TGTGCCAGCAGCTTAAAGGGTTACCGTATTCAGTACTTC
.	TRBV5-1	.	TRBJ1-5	CASSFSNPSNQPQHF	TGCGCCAGCAGCTTTAGTAACCCATCAAATCAGCCCCAGCATTTT
.	TRBV25-1	.	TRBJ2-7	CASSLGAVKGEQYF	TGTGCCAGCTCTCTCGGGGCCGTTAAGGGAGAGCAGTACTTC
.	TRBV7-4	.	TRBJ1-5	CASSLGHGFSNQPQHF	TGTGCCAGCAGCTTGGGACACGGCTTTAGCAATCAGCCCCAGCATTTT
few	TRBV19	.	TRBJ1-5	CASRVEGFQPQHF	TGTGCCAGTAGGGTCGAGGGGTTCCAGCCCCAGCATTTT
.	TRBV7-9	.	TRBJ2-7	CASSLGWQNEQYF	TGTGCCAGCAGCTTAGGTTGGCAGAACGAGCAGTACTTC
once	TRBV7-3	.	TRBJ2-7	CASSLGSGYDEQYF	TGTGCCAGCAGCTTAGGATCAGGGTACGACGAGCAGTACTTC
.	TRBV25-1	TRBD2	TRBJ2-3	CASSEYGGSADTQYF	TGTGCCAGCAGTGAATACGGCGGGAGCGCAGATACGCAGTATTTT
.	TRBV6-4	TRBD1	TRBJ1-6	CASRPDRGVGSPLHF	TGTGCCAGCAGACCCGACAGGGGGGTAGGCTCACCCCTCCACTTT
once	TRBV7-6	TRBD1	TRBJ1-5	CASSKTGDSNQPQHF	TGTGCCAGCAGCAAGACAGGGGATAGCAATCAGCCCCAGCATTTT
.	TRBV28	.	TRBJ2-5	CASVDRAGETQYF	TGTGCCAGCGTCGACAGAGCCGGGGAGACCCAGTACTTC
.	TRBV5-5	.	TRBJ2-7	CASSLPSVTYEQYF	TGTGCCAGCAGCTTGCCTAGCGTTACCTACGAGCAGTACTTC
.	TRBV28	.	TRBJ1-5	CASRDHSNQPQHF	TGTGCCAGCAGGGACCATAGCAATCAGCCCCAGCATTTT
.	TRBV28	TRBD2	TRBJ2-5	CASSRAAGGQETQYF	TGTGCCAGCAGTCGGGCTGCGGGGGGCCAAGAGACCCAGTACTTC
.	TRBV7-2	.	TRBJ1-4	CASSIRGREEKLFF	TGTGCCAGCAGCATTCGGGGGAGGGAGGAAAAACTGTTTTTT
once	TRBV2	.	TRBJ1-4	CASSGGAGDEKLFF	TGTGCCAGCAGTGGGGGGGCGGGTGATGAAAAACTGTTTTTT
.	TRBV7-8	TRBD1	TRBJ1-1	CASSLDRPQGADGAFF	TGTGCCAGCAGCTTAGACCGCCCACAGGGGGCTGACGGAGCTTTCTTT
.	TRBV6-6	.	TRBJ2-7	CASSYSGKGEQYF	TGTGCCAGCAGTTACTCGGGAAAGGGCGAGCAGTACTTC
.	TRBV5-1	TRBD2	TRBJ2-4	CASSLTGLAGEPLKNIQYF	TGCGCCAGCAGCCTAACCGGACTAGCGGGAGAGCCCCTGAAAAACATTCAGTACTTC
.	TRBV27	TRBD1	TRBJ2-4	CASSAKNRGPAKNIQYF	TGTGCCAGCAGTGCCAAAAACAGGGGGCCTGCCAAAAACATTCAGTACTTC
.	TRBV21-1	.	TRBJ2-1	CASSKGRDTNNEQFF	TGTGCCAGCAGCAAGGGGCGGGACACTAACAATGAGCAGTTCTTC
.	TRBV7-8	.	TRBJ1-2	CASSEQGVAAYGYTF	TGTGCCAGCAGCGAACAGGGAGTAGCAGCCTATGGCTACACCTTC
few	TRBV10-1	.	TRBJ1-5	CASSDRRSNQPQHF	TGCGCCAGCAGCGACAGGAGAAGCAATCAGCCCCAGCATTTT
once	TRBV6-1	.	TRBJ1-5	CASSEAREGPQHF	TGTGCCAGCAGTGAAGCGAGGGAGGGGCCCCAGCATTTT
.	TRBV2	.	TRBJ2-5	CASSADTAVQETQYF	TGTGCCAGCAGTGCGGACACAGCTGTGCAAGAGACCCAGTACTTC
.	TRBV6-5	.	TRBJ2-2	CASSYGGNTGELFF	TGTGCCAGCAGTTACGGGGGTAACACCGGGGAGCTGTTTTTT
.	TRBV28	.	TRBJ2-4	CATTWTDNIQYF	TGTGCCACCACCTGGACAGACAACATTCAGTACTTC
.	TRBV10-2	.	TRBJ1-1	CASSESLSEAFF	TGCGCCAGCAGTGAGTCACTCTCTGAAGCTTTCTTT
.	TRBV7-2	.	TRBJ1-2	CASSLQDSVYGYTF	TGTGCCAGCAGCTTACAGGACAGTGTCTATGGCTACACCTTC
.	TRBV5-3	.	TRBJ1-3	CARSLVPRPLEGPGNTIYF	TGTGCCAGAAGCTTGGTGCCGAGACCTTTGGAGGGTCCAGGAAACACCATATATTTT
.	TRBV5-1	TRBD1	TRBJ2-6	CATGTGIPSGANVLTF	TGCGCCACCGGGACAGGAATCCCTTCTGGGGCCAACGTCCTGACTTTC
.	TRBV29-1	.	TRBJ2-1	CSVRRTREYNEQFF	TGCAGCGTTCGGAGGACACGGGAATACAATGAGCAGTTCTTC
.	TRBV5-6	.	TRBJ2-5	CASSFGLQETQYF	TGTGCCAGCAGCTTTGGCCTACAAGAGACCCAGTACTTC
once	TRBV27	TRBD1	TRBJ1-6	CASSSRDSGSPLHF	TGTGCCAGCAGTTCCCGGGACAGTGGTTCACCCCTCCACTTT
.	TRBV6-5	.	TRBJ2-1	CASSRAGGTQFF	TGTGCCAGCAGTAGGGCCGGCGGGACTCAGTTCTTC
.	TRBV7-9	.	TRBJ2-1	CASSLPGQSSSYNEQFF	TGTGCCAGCAGCTTGCCGGGACAATCAAGCTCCTACAATGAGCAGTTCTTC
once	TRBV7-6	.	TRBJ2-7	CASSRGRSYEQYF	TGTGCCAGCTCCCGGGGGCGGAGCTACGAGCAGTACTTC
.	TRBV11-1	.	TRBJ1-4	CASSFRLDKDEKLFF	TGTGCCAGCAGCTTCCGACTGGATAAGGATGAAAAACTGTTTTTT